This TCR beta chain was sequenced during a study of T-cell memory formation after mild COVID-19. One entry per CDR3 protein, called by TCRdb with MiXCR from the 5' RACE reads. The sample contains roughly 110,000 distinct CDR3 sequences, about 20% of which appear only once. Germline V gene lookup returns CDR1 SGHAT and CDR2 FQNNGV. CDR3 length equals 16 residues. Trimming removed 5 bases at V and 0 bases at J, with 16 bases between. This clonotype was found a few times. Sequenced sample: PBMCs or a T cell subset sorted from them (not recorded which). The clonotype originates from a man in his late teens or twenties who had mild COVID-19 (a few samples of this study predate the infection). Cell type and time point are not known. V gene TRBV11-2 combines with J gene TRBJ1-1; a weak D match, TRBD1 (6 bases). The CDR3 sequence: CASSPTLGGLNTEAFF. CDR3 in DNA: TGTGCCAGCAGCCCCACTCTCGGGGGCCTGAACACTGAAGCTTTCTTT.